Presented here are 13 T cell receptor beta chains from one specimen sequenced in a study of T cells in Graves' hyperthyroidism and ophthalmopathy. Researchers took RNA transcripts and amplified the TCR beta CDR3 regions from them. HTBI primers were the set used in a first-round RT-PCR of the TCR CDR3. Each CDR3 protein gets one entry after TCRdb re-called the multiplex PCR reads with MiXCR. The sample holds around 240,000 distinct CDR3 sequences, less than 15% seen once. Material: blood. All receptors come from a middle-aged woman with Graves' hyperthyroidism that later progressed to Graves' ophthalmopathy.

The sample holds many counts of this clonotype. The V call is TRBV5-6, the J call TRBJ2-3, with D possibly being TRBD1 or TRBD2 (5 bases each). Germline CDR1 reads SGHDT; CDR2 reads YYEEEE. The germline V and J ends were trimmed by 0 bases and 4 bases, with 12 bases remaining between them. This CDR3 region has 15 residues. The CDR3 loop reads CASSLGGRNSDTQYF. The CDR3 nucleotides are TGTGCCAGCAGCTTGGGGGGGAGAAATTCAGATACGCAGTATTTT. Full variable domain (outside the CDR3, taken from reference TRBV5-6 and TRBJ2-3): DAGVTQSPTHLIKTRGQQVTLRCSPKSGHDTVSWYQQALGQGPQFIFQYYEEEERQRGNFPDRFSGHQFPNYSSELNVNALLLGDSALYLCASSLGGRNSDTQYFGPGTRLTVL.

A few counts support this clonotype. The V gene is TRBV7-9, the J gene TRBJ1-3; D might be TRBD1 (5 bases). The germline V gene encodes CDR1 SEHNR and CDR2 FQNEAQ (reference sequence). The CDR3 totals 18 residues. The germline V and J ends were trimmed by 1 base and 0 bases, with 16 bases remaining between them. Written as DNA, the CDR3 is TGTGCCAGCAGCTTAGGTCGGGCACAGGACTACTCTGGAAACACCATATATTTT. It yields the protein CASSLGRAQDYSGNTIYF.

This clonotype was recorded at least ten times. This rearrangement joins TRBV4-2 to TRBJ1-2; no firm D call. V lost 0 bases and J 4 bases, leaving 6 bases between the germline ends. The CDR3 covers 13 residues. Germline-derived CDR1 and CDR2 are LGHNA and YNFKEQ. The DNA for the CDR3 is TGTGCCAGCAGCCAAGACAAGATCTATGGCTACACCTTC. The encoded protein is CASSQDKIYGYTF.

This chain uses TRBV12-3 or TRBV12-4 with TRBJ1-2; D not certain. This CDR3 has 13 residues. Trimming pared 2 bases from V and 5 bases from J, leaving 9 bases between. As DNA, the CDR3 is TGTGCCAGCAGTTTAAGGCCTCAGTATGGCTACACCTTC. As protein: CASSLRPQYGYTF.

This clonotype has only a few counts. The DNA of the CDR3 is TGTGCCTGGAACCTCCAAGTGAACACTGAAGCTTTCTTT. As protein: CAWNLQVNTEAFF. V usage is TRBV30 and J usage is TRBJ1-1, with D unclear. Looked up from germline, CDR1 is GTSNPN and CDR2 is SVGIG (reference sequence). The CDR3 spans 13 residues. The V end was cut by 4 bases, the J end by 0 bases, with 9 bases between.

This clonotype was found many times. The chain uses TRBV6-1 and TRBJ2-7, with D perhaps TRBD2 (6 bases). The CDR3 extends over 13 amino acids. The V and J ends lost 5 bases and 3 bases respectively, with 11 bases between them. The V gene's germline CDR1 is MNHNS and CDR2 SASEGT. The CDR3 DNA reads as TGTGCCAGCAGTACCTGGGGAGGCTACGAGCAGTACTTC. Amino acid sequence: CASSTWGGYEQYF.

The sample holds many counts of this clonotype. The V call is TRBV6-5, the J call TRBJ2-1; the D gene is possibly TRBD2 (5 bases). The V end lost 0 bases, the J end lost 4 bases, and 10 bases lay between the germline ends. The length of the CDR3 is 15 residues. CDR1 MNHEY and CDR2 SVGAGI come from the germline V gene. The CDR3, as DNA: TGTGCCAGCAGTTACTCTGGCGGGCAGTACAATGAGCAGTTCTTC. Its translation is CASSYSGGQYNEQFF.

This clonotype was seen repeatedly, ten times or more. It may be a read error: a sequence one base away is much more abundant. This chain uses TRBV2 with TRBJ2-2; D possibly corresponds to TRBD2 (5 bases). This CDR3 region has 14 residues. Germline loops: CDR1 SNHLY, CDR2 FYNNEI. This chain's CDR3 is CASSESESSGELVF. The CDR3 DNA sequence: TGTGCCAGCAGTGAATCTGAGTCATCCGGGGAGCTGGTTTTT.

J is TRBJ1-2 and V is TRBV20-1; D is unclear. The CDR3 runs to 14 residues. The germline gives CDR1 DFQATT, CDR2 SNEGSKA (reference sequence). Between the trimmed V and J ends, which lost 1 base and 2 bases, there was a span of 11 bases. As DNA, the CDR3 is TGCAGTGCTAGAGTGGCCTTCTCCAACTATGGCTACACCTTC. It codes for CSARVAFSNYGYTF.

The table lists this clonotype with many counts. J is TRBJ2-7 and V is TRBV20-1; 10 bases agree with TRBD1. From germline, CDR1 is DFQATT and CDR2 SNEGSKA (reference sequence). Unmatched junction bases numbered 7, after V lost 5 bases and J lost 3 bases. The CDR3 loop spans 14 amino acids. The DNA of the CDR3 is TGCAGTGCTCTCCTCCGGGACAGGGGCTACGAGCAGTACTTC. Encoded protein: CSALLRDRGYEQYF.

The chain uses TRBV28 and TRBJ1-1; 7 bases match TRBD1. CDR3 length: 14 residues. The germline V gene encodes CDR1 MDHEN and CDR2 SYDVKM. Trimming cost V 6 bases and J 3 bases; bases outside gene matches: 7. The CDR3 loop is CASRRQGGDTEAFF. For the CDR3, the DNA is TGTGCCAGCAGAAGACAGGGTGGGGACACTGAAGCTTTCTTT.

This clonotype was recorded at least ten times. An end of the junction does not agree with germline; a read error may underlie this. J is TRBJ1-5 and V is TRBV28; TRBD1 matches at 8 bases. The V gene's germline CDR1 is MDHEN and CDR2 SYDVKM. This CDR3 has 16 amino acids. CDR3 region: CAGSNYQTGAGQPQHF. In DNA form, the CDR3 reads TGTGCCGGCAGCAACTACCAGACAGGGGCGGGTCAGCCCCAGCATTTT.

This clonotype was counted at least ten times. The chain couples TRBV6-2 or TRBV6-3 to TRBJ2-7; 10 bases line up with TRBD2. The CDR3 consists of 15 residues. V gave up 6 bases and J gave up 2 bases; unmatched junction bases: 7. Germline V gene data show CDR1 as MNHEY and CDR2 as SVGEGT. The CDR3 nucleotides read TGTGCCAGCAGGAAGGGAACTAGCGGGACCTACGAGCAGTACTTC. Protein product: CASRKGTSGTYEQYF.